This TCR beta chain was identified in a study of T-cell memory formation after mild COVID-19. With V trimmed by 5 bases and J by 4 bases, 8 bases remained unmatched. The CDR3 consists of 15 residues. The germline V gene encodes CDR1 SGHDT and CDR2 YYEEEE. This clonotype was detected ten times or more. The antigen remains undetermined. MiXCR, run by TCRdb on the 5' RACE reads, gives a single entry per CDR3 protein. The data show approximately 42,000 distinct CDR3 sequences, 5.5% to 8.5% seen once. Study-wide results and limits: Balance between CD4 and CD8 was seen in clones contracting day 15 to 85, and a CD4+ lean was seen in later expanders.

This clonotype was obtained from an adult who had mild COVID-19 (a few samples of this study predate the infection). Cell type and time point are not known. This chain joins TRBV5-6 and TRBJ1-2; 10 nucleotides line up with TRBD1. Specimen: PBMCs or a T cell subset sorted from them (not recorded which). The CDR3 DNA reads TGTGCCAGCAGTCCCACCGGGACAGGGGCCTATGGCTACACCTTC. It yields the protein CASSPTGTGAYGYTF.